The sequence of this T cell receptor (beta chain) was determined in a study of CD8 T cells in ankylosing spondylitis. This CDR3 spans 17 amino acids. Trimming at V came to 3 bases and at J to 0 bases, leaving 10 bases not matched to a gene. Germline loops: CDR1 SQVTM, CDR2 ANQGSEA. Broader study findings: What appeared characteristic of ankylosing spondylitis blood was a TCR beta motif of fewer than ten highly homologous variants.

Regarding this clonotype: What it binds is unknown.

MiXCR, applied by TCRdb to the 5' RACE reads, yields one record per CDR3 protein. The sample records around 150,000 distinct CDR3 sequences, around 43% being singletons. Sequenced input: synovial fluid, either unsorted or a sorted T cell fraction (not recorded which). The clonotype comes from a male donor with ankylosing spondylitis. V gene TRBV29-1 combines with J gene TRBJ2-7; 11 bases map to TRBD2. The CDR3, as DNA: TGCAGCGTTGACAACGGACTAGCGGGCGTCAGCTCCTACGAGCAGTACTTC. This gives the protein CSVDNGLAGVSSYEQYF.